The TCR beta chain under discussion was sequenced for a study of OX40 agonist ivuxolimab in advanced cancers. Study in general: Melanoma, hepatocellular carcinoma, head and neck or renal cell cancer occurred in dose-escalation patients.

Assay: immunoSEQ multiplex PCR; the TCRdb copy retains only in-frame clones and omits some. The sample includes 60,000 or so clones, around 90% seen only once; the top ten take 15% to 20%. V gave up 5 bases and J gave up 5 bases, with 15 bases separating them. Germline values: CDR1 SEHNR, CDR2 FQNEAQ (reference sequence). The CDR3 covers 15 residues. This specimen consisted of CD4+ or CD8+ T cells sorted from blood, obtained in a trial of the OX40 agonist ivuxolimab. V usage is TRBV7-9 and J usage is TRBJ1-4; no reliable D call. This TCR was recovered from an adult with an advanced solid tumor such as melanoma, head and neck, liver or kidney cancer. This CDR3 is CASSPWGGLNEKLFF. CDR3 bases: TGTGCCAGCAGCCCATGGGGAGGCCTCAATGAAAAACTGTTTTTT.